This is a list of T cell receptor beta chains from one sample in a study of early T cells in non-severe SARS-CoV-2 infection. One entry per CDR3 protein results from TCRdb running MiXCR on the 5' RACE reads. The table shows about 110,000 distinct CDR3 sequences, with roughly 12% occurring only once. Sequencing was performed on whole blood, taken at baseline. The source of these receptors is an adult who was a healthcare worker with PCR-confirmed SARS-CoV-2 infection or an uninfected control (not recorded which). Each CDR3 is given with its conserved first and last residue. The D gene is left open where the match is weak. Expanded clones get a size class; other rows say once, few or many, or leave the size out.

D gene: -
clone size: few
J gene: TRBJ2-7
V gene: TRBV11-1
CDR3 protein: CASSLDYIYEQYF
CDR3 DNA: TGTGCCAGCAGCTTAGACTACATCTACGAGCAGTACTTC

D gene: -
clone size: -
J gene: TRBJ2-1
V gene: TRBV7-9
CDR3 protein: CASSLRDSQYNEQFF
CDR3 DNA: TGTGCCAGCAGCTTACGGGATTCGCAATACAATGAGCAGTTCTTC

D gene: -
clone size: few
J gene: TRBJ2-2
V gene: TRBV6-5
CDR3 protein: CASSPPGRFPGELFF
CDR3 DNA: TGTGCCAGCAGTCCCCCAGGGCGCTTCCCCGGGGAGCTGTTTTTT

D gene: TRBD1
clone size: few
J gene: TRBJ1-5
V gene: TRBV7-9
CDR3 protein: CASSLGYRGNRDQPQHF
CDR3 DNA: TGTGCCAGCAGCTTGGGATACAGGGGGAATAGGGATCAGCCCCAGCATTTT

D gene: -
clone size: -
J gene: TRBJ1-2
V gene: TRBV6-6
CDR3 protein: CASSRFDRYGYTF
CDR3 DNA: TGTGCCAGCAGTAGATTCGACAGATATGGCTACACCTTC

D gene: -
clone size: -
J gene: TRBJ2-7
V gene: TRBV5-1
CDR3 protein: CASRHGVDSEQYF
CDR3 DNA: TGCGCCAGCAGACACGGAGTAGATAGCGAGCAGTACTTC

D gene: -
clone size: few
J gene: TRBJ1-1
V gene: TRBV18
CDR3 protein: CASSPIEGRRNTEAFF
CDR3 DNA: TGTGCCAGCTCACCGATAGAAGGAAGGCGCAACACTGAAGCTTTCTTT

D gene: TRBD1
clone size: -
J gene: TRBJ1-4
V gene: TRBV6-6
CDR3 protein: CASTDRLNEKLFF
CDR3 DNA: TGTGCCAGCACGGACAGGCTTAATGAAAAACTGTTTTTT

D gene: -
clone size: few
J gene: TRBJ2-5
V gene: TRBV7-2
CDR3 protein: CASSLRGGGAAQTQYF
CDR3 DNA: TGTGCCAGCAGCTTAAGAGGAGGGGGCGCGGCACAGACCCAGTACTTC

D gene: -
clone size: -
J gene: TRBJ1-5
V gene: TRBV20-1
CDR3 protein: CSASWGGPQPQHF
CDR3 DNA: TGCAGTGCTAGTTGGGGGGGGCCTCAGCCCCAGCATTTT

D gene: -
clone size: few
J gene: TRBJ1-2
V gene: TRBV12-3/TRBV12-4
CDR3 protein: CASSLTENYGYTF
CDR3 DNA: TGTGCCAGCAGTTTGACTGAGAACTATGGCTACACCTTC

D gene: -
clone size: many
J gene: TRBJ2-1
V gene: TRBV11-2
CDR3 protein: CASRQAGGNEQFF
CDR3 DNA: TGTGCCAGCAGACAAGCTGGAGGGAATGAGCAGTTCTTC

D gene: -
clone size: many
J gene: TRBJ1-5
V gene: TRBV19
CDR3 protein: CASSKGNQPQHF
CDR3 DNA: TGTGCCAGTAGTAAGGGCAATCAGCCCCAGCATTTT

D gene: -
clone size: many
J gene: TRBJ2-3
V gene: TRBV11-2
CDR3 protein: CASSPGLTDTQYF
CDR3 DNA: TGTGCCAGCAGCCCCGGACTCACAGATACGCAGTATTTT

D gene: -
clone size: -
J gene: TRBJ1-3
V gene: TRBV12-3/TRBV12-4
CDR3 protein: CASRSGTVSGNTIYF
CDR3 DNA: TGTGCCAGCAGATCCGGGACTGTCTCTGGAAACACCATATATTTT

D gene: TRBD1
clone size: -
J gene: TRBJ1-6
V gene: TRBV4-1
CDR3 protein: CASSLGQGQNSPLHF
CDR3 DNA: TGCGCCAGCAGCCTCGGACAGGGGCAGAATTCACCCCTCCACTTT

D gene: TRBD1
clone size: -
J gene: TRBJ1-1
V gene: TRBV27
CDR3 protein: CASRGQGPIEAFF
CDR3 DNA: TGTGCCAGCAGGGGACAGGGCCCGATAGAAGCTTTCTTT

D gene: -
clone size: many
J gene: TRBJ1-1
V gene: TRBV7-9
CDR3 protein: CASSLVGAPEAFF
CDR3 DNA: TGTGCCAGCAGCTTAGTTGGGGCCCCTGAAGCTTTCTTT

D gene: TRBD2
clone size: -
J gene: TRBJ2-1
V gene: TRBV2
CDR3 protein: CASSEQAGGRYNEQFF
CDR3 DNA: TGTGCCAGCAGTGAGCAAGCGGGGGGCAGGTACAATGAGCAGTTCTTC

D gene: TRBD2
clone size: few
J gene: TRBJ2-7
V gene: TRBV19
CDR3 protein: CASSGTSRSEQYF
CDR3 DNA: TGTGCCAGTAGCGGGACTAGTAGAAGCGAGCAGTACTTC

D gene: -
clone size: few
J gene: TRBJ2-2
V gene: TRBV7-2
CDR3 protein: CASSLALGVLFF
CDR3 DNA: TGTGCCAGCAGCTTAGCACTGGGGGTGCTGTTTTTT

D gene: -
clone size: few
J gene: TRBJ2-1
V gene: TRBV6-1
CDR3 protein: CASSPTAYNEQFF
CDR3 DNA: TGTGCCAGCAGCCCGACAGCATACAATGAGCAGTTCTTC

D gene: -
clone size: few
J gene: TRBJ1-1
V gene: TRBV28
CDR3 protein: CASSSRTIPEAFF
CDR3 DNA: TGTGCCAGCAGTTCGCGGACAATCCCTGAAGCTTTCTTT

D gene: TRBD1
clone size: -
J gene: TRBJ2-2
V gene: TRBV6-5
CDR3 protein: CASIRGQGTGELFF
CDR3 DNA: TGTGCCAGCATTAGAGGACAGGGCACCGGGGAGCTGTTTTTT

D gene: -
clone size: -
J gene: TRBJ2-2
V gene: TRBV12-3/TRBV12-4
CDR3 protein: CASIDSLIRAGELFF
CDR3 DNA: TGTGCCAGCATAGACTCCCTAATTAGGGCCGGGGAGCTGTTTTTT

D gene: -
clone size: few
J gene: TRBJ2-5
V gene: TRBV11-1
CDR3 protein: CASSNRGGRQETQYF
CDR3 DNA: TGTGCCAGCAGCAACAGGGGGGGACGGCAAGAGACCCAGTACTTC

D gene: -
clone size: many
J gene: TRBJ1-5
V gene: TRBV10-3
CDR3 protein: CAISAGGHSNQPQHF
CDR3 DNA: TGTGCCATCAGTGCGGGCGGGCATAGCAATCAGCCCCAGCATTTT

D gene: -
clone size: many
J gene: TRBJ2-1
V gene: TRBV10-2
CDR3 protein: CASRAGLYNEQFF
CDR3 DNA: TGCGCCAGCAGGGCGGGCCTATACAATGAGCAGTTCTTC

D gene: -
clone size: -
J gene: TRBJ1-6
V gene: TRBV5-1
CDR3 protein: CASSGGSSYNSPLHF
CDR3 DNA: TGCGCCAGCAGCGGGGGGAGCTCCTATAATTCACCCCTCCACTTT

D gene: -
clone size: few
J gene: TRBJ1-5
V gene: TRBV7-2
CDR3 protein: CASSLGPTNQPQHF
CDR3 DNA: TGTGCCAGCAGCTTAGGTCCCACCAATCAGCCCCAGCATTTT

D gene: -
clone size: -
J gene: TRBJ1-2
V gene: TRBV7-9
CDR3 protein: CASSLLQGVGYTF
CDR3 DNA: TGTGCCAGCAGCTTATTACAGGGCGTCGGCTACACCTTC

D gene: TRBD2
clone size: many
J gene: TRBJ2-2
V gene: TRBV12-3/TRBV12-4
CDR3 protein: CASSLGSGRGTGELFF
CDR3 DNA: TGTGCCAGCAGTTTAGGTAGCGGGAGGGGCACCGGGGAGCTGTTTTTT

D gene: -
clone size: many
J gene: TRBJ2-7
V gene: TRBV20-1
CDR3 protein: CSAQASRGMHEQYF
CDR3 DNA: TGCAGTGCTCAAGCGTCACGGGGTATGCACGAGCAGTACTTC

D gene: TRBD1
clone size: few
J gene: TRBJ2-1
V gene: TRBV7-9
CDR3 protein: CASSTGQGIYNEQFF
CDR3 DNA: TGTGCCAGCAGCACCGGACAGGGAATATACAATGAGCAGTTCTTC

D gene: -
clone size: few
J gene: TRBJ1-2
V gene: TRBV20-1
CDR3 protein: CSASNGWTVNYGYTF
CDR3 DNA: TGCAGTGCTTCAAACGGCTGGACAGTGAACTATGGCTACACCTTC

D gene: -
clone size: -
J gene: TRBJ1-6
V gene: TRBV10-2
CDR3 protein: CASSSDIYNSPLHF
CDR3 DNA: TGCGCCAGCAGTTCCGACATATATAATTCACCCCTCCACTTT

D gene: TRBD1
clone size: -
J gene: TRBJ1-1
V gene: TRBV6-5
CDR3 protein: CASKGATEAFF
CDR3 DNA: TGTGCCAGCAAGGGGGCAACTGAAGCTTTCTTT

D gene: TRBD1
clone size: -
J gene: TRBJ1-6
V gene: TRBV18
CDR3 protein: CASSPWDRGQDSPLHF
CDR3 DNA: TGTGCCAGCTCACCATGGGACAGGGGGCAGGATTCACCCCTCCACTTT

D gene: -
clone size: -
J gene: TRBJ2-1
V gene: TRBV28
CDR3 protein: CASSFLGRTYNEQFF
CDR3 DNA: TGTGCCAGCAGTTTCTTGGGGAGAACCTACAATGAGCAGTTCTTC

D gene: -
clone size: many
J gene: TRBJ1-4
V gene: TRBV28
CDR3 protein: CASGSGVWEKLFF
CDR3 DNA: TGTGCCAGCGGCAGCGGGGTATGGGAAAAACTGTTTTTT

D gene: TRBD1
clone size: -
J gene: TRBJ2-4
V gene: TRBV28
CDR3 protein: CASSSSGQDLAKNIQYF
CDR3 DNA: TGTGCCAGCAGTTCTAGTGGACAGGATCTAGCCAAAAACATTCAGTACTTC